This T cell receptor (beta chain) was found in a study of blood T cell repertoires in COVID-19. The overall study: T cells, B-cell-depleted T cells, or PBMCs supplied cDNA or gDNA.

TCRdb's table, derived via immunoSEQ multiplex PCR, lists solely in-frame clones and lacks some. The repertoire holds tens of thousands of clones, with 87% as singletons. Trimming took 6 bases from V and 5 from J, leaving 8 bases between them. Germline loops: CDR1 MGHDK, CDR2 SYGVNS. The CDR3 contains 13 residues. The chain uses TRBV25-1 and TRBJ1-6, with D unclear. The TCR was taken from a man over 45 with active COVID-19. The specimen sequenced was peripheral blood. CDR3 residues: CASSSKDNSPLHF. CDR3 DNA: TGTGCCAGCAGCAGTAAAGATAATTCACCCCTCCACTTT.